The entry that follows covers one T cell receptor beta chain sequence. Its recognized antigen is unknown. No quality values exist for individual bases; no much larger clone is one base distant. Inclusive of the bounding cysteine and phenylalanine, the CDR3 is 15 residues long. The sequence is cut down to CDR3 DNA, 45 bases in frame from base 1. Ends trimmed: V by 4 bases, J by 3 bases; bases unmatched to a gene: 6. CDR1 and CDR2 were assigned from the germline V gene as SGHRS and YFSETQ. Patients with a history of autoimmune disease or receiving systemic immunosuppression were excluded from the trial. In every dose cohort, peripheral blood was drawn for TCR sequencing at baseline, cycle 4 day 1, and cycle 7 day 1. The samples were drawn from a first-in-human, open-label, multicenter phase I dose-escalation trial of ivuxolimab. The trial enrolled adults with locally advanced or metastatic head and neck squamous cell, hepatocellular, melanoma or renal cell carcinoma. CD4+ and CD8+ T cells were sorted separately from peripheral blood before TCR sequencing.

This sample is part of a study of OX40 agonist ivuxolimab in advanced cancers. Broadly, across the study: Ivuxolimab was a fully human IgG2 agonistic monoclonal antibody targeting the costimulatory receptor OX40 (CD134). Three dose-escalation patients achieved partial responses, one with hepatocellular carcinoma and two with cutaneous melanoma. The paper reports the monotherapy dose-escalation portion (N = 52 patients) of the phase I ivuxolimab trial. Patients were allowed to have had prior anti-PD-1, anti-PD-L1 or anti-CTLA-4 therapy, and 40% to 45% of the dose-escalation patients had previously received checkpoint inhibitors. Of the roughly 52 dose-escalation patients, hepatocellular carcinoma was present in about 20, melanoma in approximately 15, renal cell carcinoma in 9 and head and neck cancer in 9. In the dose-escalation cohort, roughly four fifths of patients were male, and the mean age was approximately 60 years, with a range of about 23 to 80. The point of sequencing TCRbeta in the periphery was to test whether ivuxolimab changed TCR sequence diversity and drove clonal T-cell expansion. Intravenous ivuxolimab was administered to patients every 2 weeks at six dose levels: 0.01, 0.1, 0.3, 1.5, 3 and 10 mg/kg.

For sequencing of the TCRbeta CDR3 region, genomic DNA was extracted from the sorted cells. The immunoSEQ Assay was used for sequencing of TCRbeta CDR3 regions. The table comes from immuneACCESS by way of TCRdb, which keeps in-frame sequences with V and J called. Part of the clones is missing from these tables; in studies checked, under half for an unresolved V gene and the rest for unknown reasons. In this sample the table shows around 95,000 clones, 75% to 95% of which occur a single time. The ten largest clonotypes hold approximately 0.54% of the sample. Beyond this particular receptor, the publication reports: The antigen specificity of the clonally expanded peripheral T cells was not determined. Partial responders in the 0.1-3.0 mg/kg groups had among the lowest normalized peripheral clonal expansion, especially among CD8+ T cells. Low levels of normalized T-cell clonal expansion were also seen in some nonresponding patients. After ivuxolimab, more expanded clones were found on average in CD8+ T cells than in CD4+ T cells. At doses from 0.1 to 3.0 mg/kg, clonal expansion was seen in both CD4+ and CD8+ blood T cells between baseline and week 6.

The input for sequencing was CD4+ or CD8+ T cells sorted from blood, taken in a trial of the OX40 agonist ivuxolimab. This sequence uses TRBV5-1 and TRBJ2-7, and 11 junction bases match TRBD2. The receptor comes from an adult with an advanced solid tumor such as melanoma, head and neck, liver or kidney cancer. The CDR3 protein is CASSQGLAGLYEQYF. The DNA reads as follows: TGCGCCAGCAGCCAAGGACTAGCGGGCCTCTACGAGCAGTACTTC.